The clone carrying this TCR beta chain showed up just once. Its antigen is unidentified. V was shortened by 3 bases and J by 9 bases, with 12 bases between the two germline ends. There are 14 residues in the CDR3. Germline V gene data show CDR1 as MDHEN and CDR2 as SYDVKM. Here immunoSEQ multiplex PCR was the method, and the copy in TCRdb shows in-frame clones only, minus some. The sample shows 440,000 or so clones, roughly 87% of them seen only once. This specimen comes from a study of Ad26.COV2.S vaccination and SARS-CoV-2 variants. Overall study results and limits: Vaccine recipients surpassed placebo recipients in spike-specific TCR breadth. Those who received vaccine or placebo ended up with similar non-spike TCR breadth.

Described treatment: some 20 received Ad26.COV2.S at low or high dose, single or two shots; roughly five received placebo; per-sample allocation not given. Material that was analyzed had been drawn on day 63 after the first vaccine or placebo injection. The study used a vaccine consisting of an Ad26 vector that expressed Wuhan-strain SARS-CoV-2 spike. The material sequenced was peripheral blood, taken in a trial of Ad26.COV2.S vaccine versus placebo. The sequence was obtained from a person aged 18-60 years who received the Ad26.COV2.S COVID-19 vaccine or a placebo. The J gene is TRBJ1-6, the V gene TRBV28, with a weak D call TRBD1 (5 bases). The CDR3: CASSFDNRLSPLHF. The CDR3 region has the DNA TGTGCCAGCAGTTTCGACAACAGGCTTTCACCCCTCCACTTT. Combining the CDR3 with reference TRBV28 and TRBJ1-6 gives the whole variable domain DVKVTQSSRYLVKRTGEKVFLECVQDMDHENMFWYRQDPGLGLRLIYFSYDVKMKEKGDIPEGYSVSREKKERFSLILESASTNQTSMYLCASSFDNRLSPLHFGNGTRLTVT.